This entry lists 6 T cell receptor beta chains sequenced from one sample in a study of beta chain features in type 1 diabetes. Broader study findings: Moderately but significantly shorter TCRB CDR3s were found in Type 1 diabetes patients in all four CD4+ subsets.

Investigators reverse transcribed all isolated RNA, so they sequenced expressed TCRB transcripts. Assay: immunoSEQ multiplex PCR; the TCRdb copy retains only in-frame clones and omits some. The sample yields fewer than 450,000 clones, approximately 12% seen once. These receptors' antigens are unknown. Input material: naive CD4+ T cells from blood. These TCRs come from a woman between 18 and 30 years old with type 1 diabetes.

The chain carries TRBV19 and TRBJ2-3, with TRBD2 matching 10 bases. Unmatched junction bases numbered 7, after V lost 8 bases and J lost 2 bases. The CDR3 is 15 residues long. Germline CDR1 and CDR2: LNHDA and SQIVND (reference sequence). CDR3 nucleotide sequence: TGTGCCAGTTCACAAGCGGGAGGGTCCACAGATACGCAGTATTTT. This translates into CASSQAGGSTDTQYF.

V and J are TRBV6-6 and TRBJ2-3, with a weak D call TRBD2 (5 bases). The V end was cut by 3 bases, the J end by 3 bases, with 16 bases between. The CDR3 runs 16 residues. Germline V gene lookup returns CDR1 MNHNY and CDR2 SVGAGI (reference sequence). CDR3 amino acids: CASSYSPKLATDTQYF. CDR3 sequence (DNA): TGTGCCAGCAGTTATTCTCCCAAGTTAGCGACAGATACGCAGTATTTT.

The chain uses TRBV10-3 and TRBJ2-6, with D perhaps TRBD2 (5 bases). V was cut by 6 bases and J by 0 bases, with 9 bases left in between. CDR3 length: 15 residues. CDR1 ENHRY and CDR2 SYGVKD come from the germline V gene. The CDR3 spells CAISPGTSGANVLTF. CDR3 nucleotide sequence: TGTGCCATCAGCCCGGGAACCTCTGGGGCCAACGTCCTGACTTTC.

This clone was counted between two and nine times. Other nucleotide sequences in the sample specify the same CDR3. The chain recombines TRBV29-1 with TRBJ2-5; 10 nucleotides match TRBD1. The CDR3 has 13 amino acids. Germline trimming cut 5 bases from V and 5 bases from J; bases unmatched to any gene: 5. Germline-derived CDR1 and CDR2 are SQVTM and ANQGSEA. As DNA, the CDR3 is TGCAGCGTTCGACAGGGGGCAGGGGAGACCCAGTACTTC. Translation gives CSVRQGAGETQYF. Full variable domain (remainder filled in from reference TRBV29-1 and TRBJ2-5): SAVISQKPSRDICQRGTSLTIQCQVDSQVTMMFWYRQQPGQSLTLIATANQGSEATYESGFVIDKFPISRPNLTFSTLTVSNMSPEDSSIYLCSVRQGAGETQYFGPGTRLLVL.

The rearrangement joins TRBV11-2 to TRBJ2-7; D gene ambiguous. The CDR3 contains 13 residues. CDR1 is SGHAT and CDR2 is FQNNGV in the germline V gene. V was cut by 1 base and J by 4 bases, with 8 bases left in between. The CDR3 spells CASSLGYRYEQYF. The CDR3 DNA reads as TGTGCCAGCAGCTTAGGGTATCGGTACGAGCAGTACTTC.

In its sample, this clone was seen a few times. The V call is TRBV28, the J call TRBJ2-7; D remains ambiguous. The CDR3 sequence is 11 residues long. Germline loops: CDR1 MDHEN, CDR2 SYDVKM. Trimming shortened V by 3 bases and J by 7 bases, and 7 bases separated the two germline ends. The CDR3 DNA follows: TGTGCCAGCAGTTTGTTGGCAGAGCAGTACTTC. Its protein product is CASSLLAEQYF.